The 21 T cell receptor beta chains presented below share a single source sample, sequenced in a study of cytomegalovirus exposure and HLA in healthy donors. This PCR relied on a set of 60 Vbeta primers and 13 Jbeta primers. TCRdb keeps only in-frame clones here, not all; method: immunoSEQ multiplex PCR. The sample has about 88,000 clones; just under 90% are singletons. The specimen was PBMCs. Receptors originate from a man aged 18 to 29 in good health and CMV-seronegative.

The V and J genes are TRBV18 and TRBJ2-5; tentatively, D is TRBD1 (5 bases). The closer fit of TRBJ2-7 to the DNA end suggests the J call may be wrong. CDR3 length: 16 amino acids. Germline V gene lookup returns CDR1 KGHSH and CDR2 LQKENI. Written as DNA, the CDR3 is TGTGCCAGCTCACCACCGCCCGCGAGACAGCCCTACGAGCAGTACTTC. Residues: CASSPPPARQPYEQYF.

J is TRBJ1-2 and V is TRBV27; no clear D. From germline, CDR1 is MNHEY and CDR2 SMNVEV (reference sequence). This CDR3 region has 13 residues. V lost 2 bases and J 0 bases, leaving 4 bases between the germline ends. The CDR3 reads CASSLRANYGYTF. Here the CDR3 DNA reads TGTGCCAGCAGTTTACGGGCTAACTATGGCTACACCTTC.

The CDR3 is CASSWALPDTQYF. DNA for the CDR3: TGTGCCAGCAGCTGGGCGCTCCCCGATACGCAGTATTTT. The chain employs TRBV7-2 and TRBJ2-3; D is unclear. Germline V gene sequence: CDR1 SGHTA, CDR2 FQGNSA. The CDR3 sequence is 13 residues long. Between the trimmed V and J ends, which lost 4 bases and 6 bases, there was a span of 11 bases.

This chain connects TRBV5-1 to TRBJ1-5; the D gene is possibly TRBD1 (5 bases). With 0 bases removed from V and 9 bases from J, the gap between germline ends came to 16 bases. The CDR3 length is 15 residues. CDR1 and CDR2 from the germline V gene are SGHRS and YFSETQ. The CDR3 DNA sequence: TGCGCCAGCAGCTTGGCGTCGGGACTCGAATGGCCCCAGCATTTT. The encoded protein is CASSLASGLEWPQHF.

This chain uses TRBV19 with TRBJ1-5; D might be TRBD1 (5 bases). Germline values: CDR1 LNHDA, CDR2 SQIVND (reference sequence). This CDR3 has 15 amino acids. The V end was cut by 1 base, the J end by 0 bases, with 7 bases between. Written as DNA, the CDR3 is TGTGCCAGTAGTATAGCCAGGGCTAGCAATCAGCCCCAGCATTTT. Translating it yields CASSIARASNQPQHF.

The V call is TRBV7-9, the J call TRBJ1-1; 7 nucleotides agree with TRBD1. Germline CDR1 SEHNR, CDR2 FQNEAQ (reference sequence). The trim removed 3 bases at V and 2 bases at J, leaving 3 bases unmatched. The CDR3 spans 14 residues. CDR3 in DNA: TGTGCCAGCAGCTTGCAGGGGGGTAACACTGAAGCTTTCTTT. Residues: CASSLQGGNTEAFF. Full variable domain (remainder filled in from reference TRBV7-9 and TRBJ1-1): DTGVSQNPRHKITKRGQNVTFRCDPISEHNRLYWYRQTLGQGPEFLTYFQNEAQLEKSRLLSDRFSAERPKGSFSTLEIQRTEQGDSAMYLCASSLQGGNTEAFFGQGTRLTVV.

CDR3 in amino acids: CASSWRVGLYEQYF. The DNA for the CDR3 is TGTGCCAGTAGTTGGCGCGTGGGGCTCTACGAGCAGTACTTC. The V call is TRBV19, the J call TRBJ2-7; D is perhaps TRBD1 (5 bases). Germline lookup yields CDR1 LNHDA and CDR2 SQIVND (reference sequence). CDR3 length equals 14 residues. Trimming took 5 bases from V and 3 from J, leaving 14 bases between them.

This rearrangement joins TRBV9 to TRBJ2-3; 9 bases match TRBD1. The CDR3 totals 14 residues. CDR1 and CDR2 (germline): SGDLS, YYNGEE. Trimming at V came to 7 bases and at J to 5 bases, leaving 8 bases not matched to a gene. The CDR3 DNA reads as TGTGCCAGCGCCGGGACAGGGACGGGAGATACGCAGTATTTT. This encodes CASAGTGTGDTQYF.

This chain links TRBV15 with TRBJ1-1, with D uncertain. V was clipped by 2 bases and J by 2 bases, with 6 bases between them. CDR3 length: 13 amino acids. Germline-derived CDR1 and CDR2 are LNHNV and YYDKDF (reference sequence). The CDR3 DNA reads TGTGCCACCAGCAGACAGCGAAACACTGAAGCTTTCTTT. It is translated as CATSRQRNTEAFF.

The chain has TRBV27 and TRBJ2-7, with 11 bases lining up with TRBD2. The V segment lost 3 bases and the J segment 2 bases; nucleotides outside the gene matches: 9. Germline V gene sequence: CDR1 MNHEY, CDR2 SMNVEV (reference sequence). The CDR3 covers 17 residues. CDR3 DNA: TGTGCCAGCAGTTTCCTTACTAGCGGGAGTCATCCCTACGAGCAGTACTTC. It is translated as CASSFLTSGSHPYEQYF.

The count of this clone is one. The J gene is TRBJ2-1, the V gene TRBV5-1; D gene uncertain. Germline V gene data show CDR1 as SGHRS and CDR2 as YFSETQ. The CDR3 is made up of 13 amino acids. Trimming stripped 0 bases from V and 4 bases from J, with 5 bases between. CDR3 in amino acids: CASSLANYNEQFF. DNA of the CDR3: TGCGCCAGCAGCTTGGCCAATTACAATGAGCAGTTCTTC.

This chain joins TRBV28 and TRBJ2-4, with TRBD2 as a possible D gene (5 bases). The germline CDR1 and CDR2 sequences are MDHEN and SYDVKM. The CDR3 loop spans 15 amino acids. Trimming left V 8 bases short and J 3 bases short, with 17 bases between. This CDR3 is CASAFPQGGKNIQYF. In nucleotides, the CDR3 is TGTGCCAGCGCGTTCCCCCAAGGAGGCAAAAACATTCAGTACTTC.

The genes are TRBV7-3 and TRBJ2-2, with 11 bases matching TRBD2. The germline CDR1 and CDR2 sequences are SGHTA and FQGTGA. With 3 bases clipped from V and 7 bases from J, the junction kept 4 bases outside the gene matches. CDR3 size: 15 residues. Here the CDR3 DNA reads TGTGCCAGCAGCTTGACTAGCGGGACGGGCGGGGAGCTGTTTTTT. Amino acids: CASSLTSGTGGELFF.

The chain uses TRBV5-4 and TRBJ2-5, with 13 bases fitting TRBD2. V lost 3 bases to trimming and J lost 6 bases; unmatched junction nucleotides: 14. The CDR3 consists of 18 residues. Germline values: CDR1 SGHNT, CDR2 YYREEE (reference sequence). Here the CDR3 DNA reads TGTGCCAGCAGCTCGGAACCCATCGGGACTAGCGGGACCCAGACCCAGTACTTC. Translation gives CASSSEPIGTSGTQTQYF.

The V call is TRBV4-1, the J call TRBJ2-7, with TRBD1 identical over 10 bases. Germline V gene lookup returns CDR1 MGHRA and CDR2 YSYEKL. CDR3 length: 15 amino acids. V was clipped by 1 base and J by 2 bases; unmatched bases: 2. CDR3 sequence: CASSQAGTGAYEQYF. The CDR3 region has the DNA TGCGCCAGCAGCCAAGCCGGGACAGGGGCCTACGAGCAGTACTTC.

The chain carries TRBV6-5 and TRBJ1-6; 8 bases align to TRBD1. The CDR3 length is 15 residues. Germline CDR1 MNHEY, CDR2 SVGAGI. J gave up 7 bases and V 6 bases, and 8 bases lay outside the gene matches. For the CDR3, the DNA is TGTGCCAGCAGAAAATACAGGGGGGAAAATTCACCCCTCCACTTT. The encoded protein is CASRKYRGENSPLHF.

The J gene is TRBJ2-7, the V gene TRBV28, with TRBD1 identical over 8 bases. Germline V gives CDR1 MDHEN, CDR2 SYDVKM. Trimming took 7 bases from V and 2 from J; bases not matched to a gene: 10. This CDR3 is built from 15 residues. CDR3 protein: CASNPPGQGAYEQYF. Written as DNA, the CDR3 is TGTGCCAGCAACCCCCCCGGACAGGGAGCCTACGAGCAGTACTTC.

This chain uses TRBV5-1 with TRBJ2-7; possible D gene TRBD1, 5 bases. Germline lookup yields CDR1 SGHRS and CDR2 YFSETQ. The CDR3 contains 15 residues. Trimming shortened V by 5 bases and J by 0 bases, and 15 bases separated the two germline ends. This chain's CDR3 is CASRSDSYSSYEQYF. The CDR3 DNA sequence: TGCGCCAGCAGGTCTGACAGCTATAGCTCCTACGAGCAGTACTTC. The full variable domain, in which reference TRBV5-1 and TRBJ2-7 provide the parts outside the CDR3, is KAGVTQTPRYLIKTRGQQVTLSCSPISGHRSVSWYQQTPGQGLQFLFEYFSETQRNKGNFPGRFSGRQFSNSRSEMNVSTLELGDSALYLCASRSDSYSSYEQYFGPGTRLTVT.

This chain connects TRBV7-2 to TRBJ1-5; the D gene is possibly TRBD1 (5 bases). Germline V gene data show CDR1 as SGHTA and CDR2 as FQGNSA. The germline V and J ends were trimmed by 1 base and 6 bases, with 10 bases remaining between them. The CDR3 covers 14 residues. The CDR3 reads CASSLVGAGQPQHF. DNA of the CDR3: TGTGCCAGCAGCTTAGTAGGGGCCGGTCAGCCCCAGCATTTT.

The V and J genes are TRBV19 and TRBJ2-1; 9 bases agree with TRBD2. This CDR3 has 15 residues. CDR1 LNHDA and CDR2 SQIVND come from the germline V gene (reference sequence). Trimming cost V 3 bases and J 4 bases; bases outside gene matches: 4. The CDR3 sequence: CASSIWREGYNEQFF. The CDR3, as DNA: TGTGCCAGTAGTATTTGGCGGGAGGGGTACAATGAGCAGTTCTTC. The full variable domain, its missing parts supplied by reference TRBV19 and TRBJ2-1, is DGGITQSPKYLFRKEGQNVTLSCEQNLNHDAMYWYRQDPGQGLRLIYYSQIVNDFQKGDIAEGYSVSREKKESFPLTVTSAQKNPTAFYLCASSIWREGYNEQFFGPGTRLTVL.

The chain has TRBV11-2 and TRBJ2-5; a weak D match, TRBD2 (5 bases). The CDR3 spans 15 residues. Trimming stripped 2 bases from V and 3 bases from J, with 13 bases between. Germline-derived CDR1 and CDR2 are SGHAT and FQNNGV. CDR3: CASSLYRDREETQYF. CDR3 nucleotide sequence: TGTGCCAGCAGCTTATACCGGGATAGGGAAGAGACCCAGTACTTC.